A single sample gave rise to the 17 T cell receptor beta chains below, sequenced in a study of blood T cell repertoires in COVID-19. Sequencing was performed with immunoSEQ multiplex PCR; in TCRdb, only in-frame clones are kept and a portion is missing. In the table there are fewer than 250,000 clones, under 85% of which are singletons. The sequenced material came from peripheral blood. These receptors originate from a human donor in a cohort sampled during active COVID-19.

This sequence joins TRBV6-5 and TRBJ2-7, with 11 bases identical to TRBD1. With V trimmed by 5 bases and J by 3 bases, 3 bases remained unmatched. The CDR3 is made up of 14 amino acids. Germline CDR1 reads MNHEY; CDR2 reads SVGAGI. The CDR3 loop reads CASSPGQGDYEQYF. CDR3 DNA sequence: TGTGCCAGCAGTCCGGGACAGGGGGACTACGAGCAGTACTTC.

The chain combines TRBV27 with TRBJ2-7, with unresolved D. Between the trimmed V and J ends, which lost 0 bases and 2 bases, there was a span of 8 bases. Germline-derived CDR1 and CDR2 are MNHEY and SMNVEV (reference sequence). There are 14 residues in the CDR3. CDR3 sequence reads: CASSLSKGAYEQYF. CDR3 sequence (DNA): TGTGCCAGCAGTTTATCGAAAGGAGCCTACGAGCAGTACTTC.

The chain carries TRBV19 and TRBJ2-1; 8 nucleotides line up with TRBD2. This CDR3 is 16 amino acids long. The ends lost 2 bases at V and 4 bases at J; junction bases unmatched: 7. The germline V gene has CDR1 LNHDA and CDR2 SQIVND (reference sequence). CDR3 amino acids: CASSIQAGEGYNEQFF. The DNA for the CDR3 is TGTGCCAGTAGTATACAAGCGGGAGAGGGTTACAATGAGCAGTTCTTC.

This clone was detected once. V gene TRBV13 combines with J gene TRBJ2-6; 7 nucleotides align to TRBD1. The CDR3 sequence is 19 residues long. Unmatched junction bases numbered 13, after V lost 5 bases and J lost 0 bases. Germline CDR1 PRHDT, CDR2 FYEKMQ (reference sequence). CDR3 in DNA: TGTGCCAGCAGCCACCGACCTGGACAGGATAACTCTGGGGCCAACGTCCTGACTTTC. It translates to CASSHRPGQDNSGANVLTF.

This chain links TRBV29-1 with TRBJ2-7; tentatively, D is TRBD2 (6 bases). With 3 bases removed from V and 2 bases from J, the gap between germline ends came to 11 bases. The CDR3 runs to 13 residues. Germline V gene data show CDR1 as SQVTM and CDR2 as ANQGSEA. This chain's CDR3 is CSVEGEVTYEQYF. The CDR3 DNA follows: TGCAGCGTTGAGGGGGAGGTTACCTACGAGCAGTACTTC.

This clone was recorded many times. The chain recombines TRBV3-1 (or the pseudogene TRBV3-2) with TRBJ2-5, with D maybe TRBD1 (6 bases). Germline values: CDR1 LGHDT, CDR2 YNNKEL (reference sequence). CDR3 size: 13 residues. V gave up 3 bases and J gave up 2 bases, with 7 bases separating them. The chain's CDR3 is CASSQRGQETQYF. The DNA of the CDR3 is TGTGCCAGCAGCCAGAGGGGGCAAGAGACCCAGTACTTC.

This chain links TRBV5-1 with TRBJ2-2, with TRBD2 as a possible D gene (5 bases). V was shortened by 0 bases and J by 6 bases, with 9 bases between the two germline ends. Germline CDR1 reads SGHRS; CDR2 reads YFSETQ. CDR3 size: 14 residues. CDR3 amino acids: CASSLDLGAGELFF. The DNA of the CDR3 is TGCGCCAGCAGCTTGGATCTGGGAGCCGGGGAGCTGTTTTTT.

A few counts support this clone. The CDR3 spells CASDRGLNSPLHF. CDR3 sequence (DNA): TGTGCCAGTGACAGGGGGCTGAATTCACCCCTCCACTTT. The chain joins TRBV19 to TRBJ1-6, with 10 nucleotides matching TRBD1. The CDR3 totals 13 residues. V lost 8 bases and J lost 7; bases outside the gene matches: 2. Germline CDR1 LNHDA, CDR2 SQIVND (reference sequence).

The chain carries TRBV7-2 and TRBJ1-4; possible D gene TRBD1, 5 bases. There are 16 residues in the CDR3. V was shortened by 4 bases and J by 0 bases, with 12 bases between the two germline ends. Germline V gene sequence: CDR1 SGHTA, CDR2 FQGNSA. CDR3 amino acids: CASSSRDSSTNEKLFF. DNA for the CDR3: TGTGCCAGCAGCTCCCGGGACTCTTCAACTAATGAAAAACTGTTTTTT.

This clone was seen a single time. The chain combines TRBV6-5 with TRBJ2-7, with D perhaps TRBD1 (6 bases). Germline V gene sequence: CDR1 MNHEY, CDR2 SVGAGI. The CDR3 has 15 amino acids. V lost 6 bases, J lost 0 bases, and 15 bases lay in between. The CDR3 loop reads CASRSQGRGSYEQYF. For the CDR3, the DNA is TGTGCCAGCAGGTCACAGGGTCGGGGCTCCTACGAGCAGTACTTC.

This clone was seen only once. The junction departs from the called germline gene at one end, perhaps through a read error. The chain joins TRBV5-6 to TRBJ1-4; 7 bases match TRBD1. CDR1 and CDR2 (germline): SGHDT, YYEEEE. The CDR3 length is 13 residues. The CDR3 DNA reads as TGTGCCAGCAGCTTGTCTGGGACAGATGGATCGGAATTT. It yields the protein CASSLSGTDGSEF.

This chain joins TRBV24-1 and TRBJ2-3; D unclear. Germline CDR1 is KGHDR and CDR2 is SFDVKD. V shed 7 bases and J shed 2 bases, with 6 bases lying between them. The CDR3 totals 12 residues. The CDR3 protein is CATSRLTDTQYF. The CDR3 region has the DNA TGTGCCACCAGCCGACTCACAGATACGCAGTATTTT.

The V gene is TRBV27, the J gene TRBJ2-1, with unresolved D. Trimming cost V 2 bases and J 0 bases, with 5 bases left between them. Germline V gives CDR1 MNHEY, CDR2 SMNVEV (reference sequence). This CDR3 is built from 14 residues. CDR3 nucleotide sequence: TGTGCCAGCAGTTTAGGAGACTCCTACAATGAGCAGTTCTTC. Protein product: CASSLGDSYNEQFF.

This clone was seen just once. The chain is built from TRBV14 and TRBJ2-7, with 8 bases identical to TRBD2. From germline, CDR1 is SGHDN and CDR2 FVKESK. There are 14 residues in the CDR3. V dropped 1 base and J dropped 6; count of bases not matched to a gene: 5. CDR3: CASSQVSGGSEQYF. In DNA, the CDR3 is TGTGCCAGCAGCCAAGTAAGCGGGGGCTCCGAGCAGTACTTC.

This clone showed up just a few times. J is TRBJ1-6 and V is TRBV5-1, with TRBD1 matching 7 bases. V trimming: 1 base; J trimming: 7 bases; junction bases outside the gene matches: 11. This CDR3 spans 17 amino acids. Germline V gene data show CDR1 as SGHRS and CDR2 as YFSETQ. In DNA form, the CDR3 reads TGCGCCAGCAGCTTGCCCGACTTTGGGACAGCGAATTCACCCCTCCACTTT. Its protein product is CASSLPDFGTANSPLHF.

The V and J genes are TRBV5-1 and TRBJ2-4, with TRBD1 matching 7 bases. The V gene end was trimmed by 3 bases and the J gene end by 5 bases; junction bases not matched to a gene: 8. CDR1 is SGHRS, CDR2 YFSETQ, per germline. This CDR3 has 15 amino acids. DNA of the CDR3: TGCGCCAGCAGCTCTCAGGGGGTTTGGGAAAACATTCAGTACTTC. Translating it yields CASSSQGVWENIQYF.

This chain uses TRBV5-1 with TRBJ2-2, with 9 positions matching TRBD1. There are 15 residues in the CDR3. Germline V lookup: CDR1 SGHRS, CDR2 YFSETQ. Germline trimming cut 4 bases from V and 5 bases from J; bases unmatched to any gene: 6. DNA for the CDR3: TGCGCCAGCAGCGCCGGGACAGGGAGGACCGGGGAGCTGTTTTTT. Amino acids: CASSAGTGRTGELFF.